The 7 T cell receptor beta chains given below trace back to one sample, sequenced in a study of T cell repertoires in cytomegalovirus infection (dated by TCRdb to between 2017 and 2020). The intended sense of this specimen's treatment or condition label: in vitro stimulation with specific CMV peptide epitopes to enrich CMV-specific T cells. No cognate antigen is known for these TCRs. TCRdb lists the instrument as Illumina HiSeq 1500. The public reads were reanalyzed by TCRdb: fastp trimming at Q25, MiXCR alignment, in-frame beta chains only. For every CDR3 protein sequence, its rows merge into one entry that carries the most common genes and DNA. The sample table lists some 500,000 distinct CDR3 sequences, just under 40% of them with a count of one. The ten biggest clones cover 48% of the sample. The sequenced sample was cultured PBMCs, obtained from culture after CMV antigen stimulation. These receptors were collected from a human donor in good health (CMV status not recorded). Some clones in this sample may be carry-over from other donors' samples.

This clonotype appeared once. The J gene is TRBJ2-1, the V gene TRBV27; 10 nucleotides agree with TRBD2. Unmatched junction bases numbered 15, after V lost 4 bases and J lost 9 bases. The CDR3 has 17 amino acids. The V gene's germline CDR1 is MNHEY and CDR2 SMNVEV (reference sequence). The CDR3 nucleotides are TGTGCCAGCAGTTCGGTACCGAGCGGGGGGGCCTTCGGTGAGCAGTTCTTC. It specifies CASSSVPSGGAFGEQFF.

This chain connects TRBV10-2 to TRBJ1-4; 7 bases are a match to TRBD1. The CDR3 extends over 14 amino acids. J gave up 8 bases and V 4 bases, and 7 bases lay outside the gene matches. Per the germline V gene, CDR1 is WSHSY and CDR2 is SAAADI. The CDR3 protein is CASSGAGGREKLFF. The CDR3 region has the DNA TGCGCCAGCAGTGGGGCAGGGGGGAGAGAAAAACTGTTTTTT.

The chain links TRBV7-6 to TRBJ2-5, with D possibly TRBD2 on 6 matching bases. Germline CDR1 is SGHVS and CDR2 is FNYEAQ. CDR3 length equals 15 residues. Trimming shortened V by 2 bases and J by 5 bases, and 15 bases separated the two germline ends. The CDR3 loop reads CASSLRGNRGETQYF. CDR3 nucleotides: TGTGCCAGCAGCTTACGGGGGAATCGGGGGGAGACCCAGTACTTC.

The chain has TRBV7-9 and TRBJ2-5; TRBD2 matches at 7 bases. The CDR3 consists of 14 residues. The V and J ends lost 6 bases and 3 bases, in that order; junction bases with no gene match: 7. Per germline, CDR1 SEHNR and CDR2 FQNEAQ (reference sequence). DNA for the CDR3: TGTGCCAGCAGGTGGACTGGGGGGGAAGAGACCCAGTACTTC. Its translation: CASRWTGGEETQYF.

The genes are TRBV24-1 and TRBJ2-5, with 11 bases fitting TRBD2. The CDR3 totals 16 residues. CDR1 and CDR2 (germline): KGHDR, SFDVKD. V lost 7 bases, J lost 4 bases, and 10 bases stayed unmatched. DNA of the CDR3: TGTGCCACCAGCCAGTCTAGCGGGAGGTTCCGAGAGACCCAGTACTTC. It translates to CATSQSSGRFRETQYF.

This clonotype was detected ten times or more. The CDR3 region is CASSSDTGGDTQYF. CDR3 sequence (DNA): TGTGCCAGCAGCTCAGACACGGGGGGTGATACGCAGTATTTT. The chain employs TRBV7-2 and TRBJ2-3; TRBD2 matches 7 bases. Germline loops: CDR1 SGHTA, CDR2 FQGNSA. The CDR3 is 14 amino acids. V lost 4 bases and J lost 6; bases outside the gene matches: 7.

The V and J genes are TRBV20-1 and TRBJ2-3, with a tentative D call TRBD2 (6 bases). With 7 bases removed from V and 0 bases from J, the gap between germline ends came to 14 bases. CDR3 length: 14 residues. The germline V gene has CDR1 DFQATT and CDR2 SNEGSKA (reference sequence). The CDR3 sequence is CSVSPSGSTDTQYF. CDR3 nucleotide sequence: TGCAGTGTCAGCCCCAGCGGGAGCACAGATACGCAGTATTTT.